A selection of T cell receptor beta chains follows, all from one sample in a study of graft-versus-host responses after intestinal transplantation. These receptors lack a known antigen. Assay used: immunoSEQ multiplex PCR; TCRdb lists only in-frame clones, some missing. In the table there are about 110,000 clones, around nine tenths of which are singletons. Sequenced here: unstimulated CD4+ T cells sorted from spleen or lymph node cells, sampled before transplant. The receptors derive from a human donor who was the organ donor for an intestinal transplant. Each CDR3 is given without its conserved first and last residue. Each record gives: J gene, V gene, CDR3 protein.

J gene: TRBJ2-1; V gene: TRBV4-1; CDR3 protein: ASSQPGTRVGHEQF
J gene: TRBJ1-1; V gene: TRBV27; CDR3 protein: ASSFMRTGYTEAF
J gene: TRBJ2-1; V gene: TRBV7-9; CDR3 protein: ASADSSYNEQF
J gene: TRBJ1-2; V gene: TRBV6-1; CDR3 protein: ASSDRVRGYT
J gene: TRBJ2-5; V gene: TRBV7-2; CDR3 protein: ASSIGHQETQY
J gene: TRBJ1-1; V gene: TRBV4-3; CDR3 protein: ASSQELDRTNTEAF
J gene: TRBJ2-1; V gene: TRBV27; CDR3 protein: ASSERGLAGGRWYNEQF
J gene: TRBJ1-1; V gene: TRBV18; CDR3 protein: ASSPGPGTEAF
J gene: TRBJ2-3; V gene: TRBV7-2; CDR3 protein: ASSLVGYTTDTQY
J gene: TRBJ1-4; V gene: TRBV7-2; CDR3 protein: ASSLGWGQGVREKLF
J gene: TRBJ1-1; V gene: TRBV19; CDR3 protein: ASSTFRTGVTEAF
J gene: TRBJ1-3; V gene: TRBV28; CDR3 protein: ASSIPRDRKVLLSGNTIY
J gene: TRBJ2-1; V gene: TRBV5-1; CDR3 protein: ASSLQQGGIGNEQF
J gene: TRBJ1-1; V gene: TRBV14; CDR3 protein: ASSRDRDFLDTEAF
J gene: TRBJ2-7; V gene: TRBV4-1; CDR3 protein: ASSRLAGAEQY
J gene: TRBJ1-2; V gene: TRBV2; CDR3 protein: ASKGRYGYT
J gene: TRBJ1-2; V gene: TRBV5-8; CDR3 protein: ASSLDGYGYT
J gene: TRBJ2-1; V gene: TRBV7-7; CDR3 protein: ASSLGGSDEQF
J gene: TRBJ2-5; V gene: TRBV28; CDR3 protein: ASSPIGRLASETQY
J gene: TRBJ2-1; V gene: TRBV7-2; CDR3 protein: ASSSWAVGVDEQF
J gene: TRBJ2-7; V gene: TRBV28; CDR3 protein: AVLAGGTDEQY